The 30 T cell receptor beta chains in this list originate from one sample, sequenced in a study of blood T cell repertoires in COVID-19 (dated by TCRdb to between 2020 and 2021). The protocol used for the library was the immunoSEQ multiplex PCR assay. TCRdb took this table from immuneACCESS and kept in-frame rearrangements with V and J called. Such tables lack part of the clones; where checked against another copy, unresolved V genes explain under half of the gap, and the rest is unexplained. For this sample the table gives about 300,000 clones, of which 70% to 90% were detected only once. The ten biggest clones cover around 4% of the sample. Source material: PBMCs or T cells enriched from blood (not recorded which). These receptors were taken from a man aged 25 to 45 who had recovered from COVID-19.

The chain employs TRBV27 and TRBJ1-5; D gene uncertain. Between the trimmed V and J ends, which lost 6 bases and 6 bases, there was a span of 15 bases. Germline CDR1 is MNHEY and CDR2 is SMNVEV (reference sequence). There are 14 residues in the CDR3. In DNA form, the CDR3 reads TGTGCCAGCAGCTCGAAGGCGGTGGGTCAGCCCCAGCATTTT. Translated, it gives CASSSKAVGQPQHF.

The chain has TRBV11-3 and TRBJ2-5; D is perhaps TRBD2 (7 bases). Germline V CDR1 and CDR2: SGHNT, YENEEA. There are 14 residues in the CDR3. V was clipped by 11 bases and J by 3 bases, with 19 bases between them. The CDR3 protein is CAPVGGRGKETQYF. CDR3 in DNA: TGTGCCCCTGTAGGAGGGAGGGGGAAAGAGACCCAGTACTTC.

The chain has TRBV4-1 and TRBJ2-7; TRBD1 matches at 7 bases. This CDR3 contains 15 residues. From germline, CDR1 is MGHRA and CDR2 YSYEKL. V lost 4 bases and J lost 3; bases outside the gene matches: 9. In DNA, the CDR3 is TGCGCCAGCAGCCCATTACAGTCAGGGGGCTACGAGCAGTACTTC. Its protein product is CASSPLQSGGYEQYF.

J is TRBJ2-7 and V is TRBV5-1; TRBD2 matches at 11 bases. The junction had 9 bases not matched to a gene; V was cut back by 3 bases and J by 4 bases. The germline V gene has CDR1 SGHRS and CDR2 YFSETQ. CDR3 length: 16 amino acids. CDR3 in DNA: TGCGCCAGCAGCTGGACCCTAGCGGGGGGCGGGTACGAGCAGTACTTC. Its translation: CASSWTLAGGGYEQYF. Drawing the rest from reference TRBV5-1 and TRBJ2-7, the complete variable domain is KAGVTQTPRYLIKTRGQQVTLSCSPISGHRSVSWYQQTPGQGLQFLFEYFSETQRNKGNFPGRFSGRQFSNSRSEMNVSTLELGDSALYLCASSWTLAGGGYEQYFGPGTRLTVT.

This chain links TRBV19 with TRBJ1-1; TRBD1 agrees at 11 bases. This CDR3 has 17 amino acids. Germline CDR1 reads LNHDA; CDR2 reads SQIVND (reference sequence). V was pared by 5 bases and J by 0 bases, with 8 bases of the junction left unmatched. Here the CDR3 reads CASSPRPGQGVNTEAFF. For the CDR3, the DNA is TGTGCCAGTAGTCCCCGACCGGGACAGGGGGTGAACACTGAAGCTTTCTTT.

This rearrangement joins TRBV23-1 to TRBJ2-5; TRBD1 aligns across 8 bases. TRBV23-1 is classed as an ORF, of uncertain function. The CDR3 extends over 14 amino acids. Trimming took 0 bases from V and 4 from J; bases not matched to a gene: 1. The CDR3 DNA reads TGCGCCAGCAGTCAATCAGACAGGGGAGAGACCCAGTACTTC. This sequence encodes CASSQSDRGETQYF.

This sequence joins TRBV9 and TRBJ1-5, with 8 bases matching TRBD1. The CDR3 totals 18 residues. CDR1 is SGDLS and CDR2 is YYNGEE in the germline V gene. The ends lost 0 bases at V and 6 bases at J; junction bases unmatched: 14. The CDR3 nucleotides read TGTGCCAGCAGCGTAGGGGCCGGGGGGACAGGAGTCCGTCAGCCCCAGCATTTT. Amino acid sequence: CASSVGAGGTGVRQPQHF. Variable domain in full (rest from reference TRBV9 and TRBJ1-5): DSGVTQTPKHLITATGQRVTLRCSPRSGDLSVYWYQQSLDQGLQFLIQYYNGEERAKGNILERFSAQQFPDLHSELNLSSLELGDSALYFCASSVGAGGTGVRQPQHFGDGTRLSIL.

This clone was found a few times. CDR3 in DNA: TGTGCCAGCAGTGAAGAGCGGGGCGGAGCAGATACGCAGTATTTT. Its translation is CASSEERGGADTQYF. The chain joins TRBV6-1 to TRBJ2-3, with 7 positions matching TRBD2. Germline CDR1 reads MNHNS; CDR2 reads SASEGT. V shed 1 base, J shed 4 bases, and the junction held 5 bases outside the gene matches. The CDR3 sequence is 15 residues long.

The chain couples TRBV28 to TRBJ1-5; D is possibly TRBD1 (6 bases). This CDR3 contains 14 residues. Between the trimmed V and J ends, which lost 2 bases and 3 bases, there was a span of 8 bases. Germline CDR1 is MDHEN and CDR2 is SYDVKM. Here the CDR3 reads CASSLGQYNQPQHF. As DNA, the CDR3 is TGTGCCAGCAGTTTAGGACAGTACAATCAGCCCCAGCATTTT.

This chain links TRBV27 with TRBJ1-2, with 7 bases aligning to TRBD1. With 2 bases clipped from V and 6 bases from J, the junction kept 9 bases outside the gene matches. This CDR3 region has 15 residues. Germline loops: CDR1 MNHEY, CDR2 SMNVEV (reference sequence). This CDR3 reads CASSLGPDRVNGYTF. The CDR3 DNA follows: TGTGCCAGCAGTTTAGGTCCCGACAGGGTCAATGGCTACACCTTC.

CDR3 loop: CASSEQDRAPNSPLHF. In DNA, the CDR3 is TGTGCCAGCAGTGAGCAGGACAGAGCCCCTAATTCACCCCTCCACTTT. The chain has TRBV25-1 and TRBJ1-6, with D tentatively TRBD1 (6 bases). The germline V gene encodes CDR1 MGHDK and CDR2 SYGVNS. Trimming removed 3 bases at V and 6 bases at J, with 15 bases between. The CDR3 is 16 amino acids.

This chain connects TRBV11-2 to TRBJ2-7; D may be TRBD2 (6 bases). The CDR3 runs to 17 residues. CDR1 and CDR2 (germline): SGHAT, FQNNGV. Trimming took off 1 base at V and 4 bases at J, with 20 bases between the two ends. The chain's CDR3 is CASSLGRWEAGKYEQYF. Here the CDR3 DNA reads TGTGCCAGCAGCTTAGGGAGGTGGGAGGCAGGGAAGTACGAGCAGTACTTC.

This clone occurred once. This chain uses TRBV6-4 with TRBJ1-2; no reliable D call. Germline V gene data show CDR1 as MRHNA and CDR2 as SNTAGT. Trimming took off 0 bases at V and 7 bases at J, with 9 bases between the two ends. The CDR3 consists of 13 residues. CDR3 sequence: CASSDSTESGYTF. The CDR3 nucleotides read TGTGCCAGCAGTGACTCAACAGAAAGTGGCTACACCTTC.

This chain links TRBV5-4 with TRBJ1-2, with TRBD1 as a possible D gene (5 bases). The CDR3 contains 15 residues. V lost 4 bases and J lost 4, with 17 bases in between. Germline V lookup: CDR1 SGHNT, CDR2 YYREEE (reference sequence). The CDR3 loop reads CASSPQRGLSYGYTF. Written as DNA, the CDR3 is TGTGCCAGCAGCCCGCAAAGGGGCCTTTCCTATGGCTACACCTTC.

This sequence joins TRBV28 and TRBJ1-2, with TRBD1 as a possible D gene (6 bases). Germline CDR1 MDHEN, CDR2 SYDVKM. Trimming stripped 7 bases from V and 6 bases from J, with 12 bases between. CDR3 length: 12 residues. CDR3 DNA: TGTGCCAGCATGCGGCAGGGGAATGGCTACACCTTC. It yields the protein CASMRQGNGYTF.

The CDR3 sequence: CASSPGTGLSGNTIYF. The DNA of the CDR3 is TGTGCCAGCTCACCAGGGACAGGGCTCTCTGGAAACACCATATATTTT. The V call is TRBV18, the J call TRBJ1-3, with 9 nucleotides matching TRBD1. The germline V gene has CDR1 KGHSH and CDR2 LQKENI. Losses at the gene ends were 2 bases for V and 0 bases for J; bases not matched to a gene: 2. The CDR3 contains 16 residues.

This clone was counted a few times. The CDR3, as DNA: TGTGCCAGCAGTCCCTCCCGCCGGGGTGAAAAACTGTTTTTT. This translates into CASSPSRRGEKLFF. The chain recombines TRBV7-8 with TRBJ1-4; D is unresolved. Germline values: CDR1 SGHVS, CDR2 FQNEAQ. This CDR3 contains 14 residues. V lost 6 bases and J lost 7, with 15 bases in between.

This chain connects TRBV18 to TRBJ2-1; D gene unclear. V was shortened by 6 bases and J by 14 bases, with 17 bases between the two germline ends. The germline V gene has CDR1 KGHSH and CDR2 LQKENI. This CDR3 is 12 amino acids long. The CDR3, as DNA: TGTGCCAGCTCTCCCGCTTTTGCCGCGGAGTTCTTC. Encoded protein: CASSPAFAAEFF. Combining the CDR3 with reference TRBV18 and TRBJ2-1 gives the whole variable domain NAGVMQNPRHLVRRRGQEARLRCSPMKGHSHVYWYRQLPEEGLKFMVYLQKENIIDESGMPKERFSAEFPKEGPSILRIQQVVRGDSAAYFCASSPAFAAEFFGPGTRLTVL.

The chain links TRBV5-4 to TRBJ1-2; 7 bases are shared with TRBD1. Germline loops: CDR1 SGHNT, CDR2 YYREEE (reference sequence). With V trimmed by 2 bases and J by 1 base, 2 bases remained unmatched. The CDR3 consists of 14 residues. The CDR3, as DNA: TGTGCCAGCAGCTTCGGGACAGTTAACTATGGCTACACCTTC. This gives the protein CASSFGTVNYGYTF.

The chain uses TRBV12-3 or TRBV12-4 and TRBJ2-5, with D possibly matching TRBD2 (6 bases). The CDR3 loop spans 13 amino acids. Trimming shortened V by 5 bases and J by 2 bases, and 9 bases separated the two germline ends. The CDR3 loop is CASSPGLQETQYF. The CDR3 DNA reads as TGTGCCAGCAGTCCGGGACTTCAAGAGACCCAGTACTTC.

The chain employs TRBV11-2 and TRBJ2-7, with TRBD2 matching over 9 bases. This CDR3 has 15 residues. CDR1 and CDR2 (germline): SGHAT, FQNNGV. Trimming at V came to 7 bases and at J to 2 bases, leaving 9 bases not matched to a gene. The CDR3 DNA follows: TGTGCCAGCACCTCGTCGGCGGGAGGGACCTACGAGCAGTACTTC. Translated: CASTSSAGGTYEQYF.

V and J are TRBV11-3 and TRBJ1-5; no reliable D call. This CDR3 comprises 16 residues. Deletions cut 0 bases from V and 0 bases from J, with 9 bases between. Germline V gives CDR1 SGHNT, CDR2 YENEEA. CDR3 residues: CASSLDSIHSNQPQHF. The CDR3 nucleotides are TGTGCCAGCAGCTTAGATAGTATTCATAGCAATCAGCCCCAGCATTTT.

CDR3 DNA sequence: TGTGCCAGTAGTATAGGCCCCGCGGCCCTCCACTTT. Protein: CASSIGPAALHF. V is TRBV19 and J is TRBJ1-6; D remains ambiguous. The CDR3 length is 12 residues. The germline CDR1 and CDR2 sequences are LNHDA and SQIVND (reference sequence). The ends were cut back, 1 base at V and 14 bases at J, with 9 bases in the middle.

The CDR3 DNA reads TGTGCCAGCAGCTGGACCGGGACAGGGAGCTACGAGCAGTACTTC. Protein product: CASSWTGTGSYEQYF. The V gene is TRBV7-2, the J gene TRBJ2-7; 9 nucleotides align to TRBD1. The trim removed 4 bases at V and 3 bases at J, leaving 7 bases unmatched. The CDR3 is made up of 15 amino acids. Looked up from germline, CDR1 is SGHTA and CDR2 is FQGNSA.

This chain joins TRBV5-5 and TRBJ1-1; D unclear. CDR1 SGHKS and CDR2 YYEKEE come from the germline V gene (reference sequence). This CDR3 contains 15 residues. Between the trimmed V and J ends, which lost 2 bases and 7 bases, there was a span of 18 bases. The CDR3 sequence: CASSLDVPPSGEAFF. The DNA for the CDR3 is TGTGCCAGCAGCTTAGACGTCCCCCCCTCGGGTGAAGCTTTCTTT.

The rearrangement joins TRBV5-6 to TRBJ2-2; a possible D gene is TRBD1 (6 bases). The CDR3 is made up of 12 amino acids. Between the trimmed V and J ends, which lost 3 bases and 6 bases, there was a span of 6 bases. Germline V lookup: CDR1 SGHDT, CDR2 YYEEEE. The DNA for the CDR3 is TGTGCCAGCAGCTACAGGGCCGGGGAGCTGTTTTTT. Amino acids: CASSYRAGELFF.

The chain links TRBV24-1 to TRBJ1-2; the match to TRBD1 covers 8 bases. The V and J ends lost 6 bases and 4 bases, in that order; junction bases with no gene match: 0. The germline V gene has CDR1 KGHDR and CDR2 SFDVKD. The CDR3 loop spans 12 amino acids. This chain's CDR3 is CATSTGGYGYTF. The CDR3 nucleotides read TGTGCCACCAGTACAGGGGGCTATGGCTACACCTTC.

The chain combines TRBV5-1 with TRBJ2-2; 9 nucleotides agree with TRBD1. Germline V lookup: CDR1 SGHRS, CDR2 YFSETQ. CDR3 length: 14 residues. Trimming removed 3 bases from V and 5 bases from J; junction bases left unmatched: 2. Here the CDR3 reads CASSWDRVTGELFF. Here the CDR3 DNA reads TGCGCCAGCAGCTGGGACAGGGTAACCGGGGAGCTGTTTTTT.

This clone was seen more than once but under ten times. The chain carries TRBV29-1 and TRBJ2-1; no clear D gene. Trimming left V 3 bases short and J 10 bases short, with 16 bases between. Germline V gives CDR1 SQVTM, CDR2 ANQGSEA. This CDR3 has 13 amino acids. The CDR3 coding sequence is TGCAGCGTTGATCGTCTGTCCGAGAGGGAGCAGTTCTTC. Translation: CSVDRLSEREQFF.

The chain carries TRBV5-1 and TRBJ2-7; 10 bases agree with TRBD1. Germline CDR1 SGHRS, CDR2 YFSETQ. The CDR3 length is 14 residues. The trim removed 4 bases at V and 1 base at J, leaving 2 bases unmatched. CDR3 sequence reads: CASSGGQGSYEQYF. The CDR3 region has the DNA TGCGCCAGCAGCGGGGGACAGGGGTCCTACGAGCAGTACTTC.